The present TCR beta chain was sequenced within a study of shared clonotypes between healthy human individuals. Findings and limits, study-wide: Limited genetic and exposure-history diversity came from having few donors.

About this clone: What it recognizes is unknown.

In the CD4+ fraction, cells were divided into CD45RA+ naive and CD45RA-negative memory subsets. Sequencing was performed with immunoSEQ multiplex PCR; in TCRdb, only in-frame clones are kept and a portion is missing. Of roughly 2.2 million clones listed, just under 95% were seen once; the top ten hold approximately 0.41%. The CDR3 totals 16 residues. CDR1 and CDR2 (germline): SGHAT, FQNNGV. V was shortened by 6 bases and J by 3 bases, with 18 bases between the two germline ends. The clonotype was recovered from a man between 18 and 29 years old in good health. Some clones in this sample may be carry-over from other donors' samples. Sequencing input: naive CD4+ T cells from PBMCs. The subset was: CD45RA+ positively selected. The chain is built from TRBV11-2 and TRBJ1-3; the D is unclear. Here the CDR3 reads CASSFDSRLGGNTIYF. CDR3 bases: TGTGCCAGCAGTTTCGACTCCAGGTTGGGTGGAAACACCATATATTTT.